Listed below are T cell receptor beta chains from one sample, sequenced in a study of blood T cell repertoires in COVID-19. Sequencing was performed with immunoSEQ multiplex PCR; in TCRdb, only in-frame clones are kept and a portion is missing. Here the sample spans about 18,000 clones, more than 75% being singletons. The source material was peripheral blood. The receptors shown here come from a human donor in a cohort sampled during active COVID-19. CDR3s include the opening cysteine and the closing phenylalanine or tryptophan. A D gene is named only where the DNA matches it firmly. Not every row has a clone size; where given, it reads once, few, many or a size class.

v_gene,j_gene,d_gene,abundance,CDR3nt,CDR3aa
TRBV19,TRBJ2-3,TRBD1,-,TGTGCCAGTAGTAAAACAGGGGCCCTATCAAATACGCAGTATTTT,CASSKTGALSNTQYF
TRBV7-8,TRBJ1-1,-,-,TGTGCCAGCAGCCAACAGCAGAACACTGAAGCTTTCTTT,CASSQQQNTEAFF
TRBV6-2/TRBV6-3,TRBJ1-2,-,-,TGTGCCAGCAGTTACTCGACAGGCCTCTATGGCTACACCTTC,CASSYSTGLYGYTF
TRBV20-1,TRBJ2-3,-,-,TGCAGTGCTAGTGGGCGGTACAGCACAGATACGCAGTATTTT,CSASGRYSTDTQYF
TRBV4-2,TRBJ1-5,TRBD1,-,TGTGCCAGCAGCCAGGGCGGGACAGGATATCAGCCCCAGCATTTT,CASSQGGTGYQPQHF
TRBV7-9,TRBJ2-1,TRBD2,-,TGTGCCAGCAGTTATAATAGCGGGAGCTCCTACAATGAGCAGTTCTTC,CASSYNSGSSYNEQFF
TRBV9,TRBJ1-6,TRBD1,-,TGTGCCAGCAGCGTGGGAGCCGGGACAGAGTATAATTCACCCCTCCACTTT,CASSVGAGTEYNSPLHF
TRBV27,TRBJ2-5,-,once,TGTGCCAGCAGTTTATCGGTCCGAGGGACCCAGTACTTC,CASSLSVRGTQYF
TRBV5-6,TRBJ2-3,-,-,TGTGCCAGCAGCTCCGGGTCGGTTTCTAGCACAGATACGCAGTATTTT,CASSSGSVSSTDTQYF
TRBV4-1,TRBJ1-4,-,few,TGCGCCAGCGGCCATCATGCCCGGCAGACAAATGAAAAACTGTTTTTT,CASGHHARQTNEKLFF
TRBV19,TRBJ1-5,-,-,TGTGCCAGTAGTATGCGGGGCTGGCAGCCCCAGCATTTT,CASSMRGWQPQHF
TRBV5-1,TRBJ2-7,TRBD2,-,TGCGCCAGCAGCCTGGAGGTAGCGGGAGTCTACGAGCAGTACTTC,CASSLEVAGVYEQYF
TRBV6-2/TRBV6-3,TRBJ1-2,TRBD1,-,TGTGCCAGCAGCCTAGGGACAGCTGGCTACACCTTC,CASSLGTAGYTF
TRBV6-4,TRBJ2-1,-,-,TGTGCCAGCCCGGGAGGGGGCAGGTACAATGAGCAGTTCTTC,CASPGGGRYNEQFF
TRBV7-6,TRBJ1-5,TRBD1,few,TGTGCCAGCAGTTCCGGGACAGATAGCAATCAGCCCCAGCATTTT,CASSSGTDSNQPQHF
TRBV24-1,TRBJ2-1,-,-,TGTGCCACCAGTGATCCTGCCCGGGGAGACGATTTAGATGAGCAGTTCTTC,CATSDPARGDDLDEQFF
TRBV30,TRBJ1-2,-,-,TGTGCCTGGAGTCCACAGGGCGTAGGAGGCTACACCTTC,CAWSPQGVGGYTF
TRBV11-3,TRBJ2-3,TRBD1,-,TGTGCCAGCAGCCCCCGGGACAGGGAACCAGATACGCAGTATTTT,CASSPRDREPDTQYF
TRBV7-2,TRBJ1-4,TRBD1,-,TGTGCCAGCAGCACACAGGGGATTGCTAATGAAAAACTGTTTTTT,CASSTQGIANEKLFF
TRBV4-3,TRBJ1-4,-,-,TGCGCCAGCAGCCAAGATAGGGGAACGGCTGAAAAACTGTTTTTT,CASSQDRGTAEKLFF
TRBV5-4,TRBJ1-3,-,-,TGTGCCGCGAGGAGCCCAGCCGGAAACACCATATATTTT,CAARSPAGNTIYF
TRBV6-2/TRBV6-3,TRBJ2-5,-,-,TGTGCCAGCAGCCCCCTCAGGGGAGGGGAGACCCAGTACTTC,CASSPLRGGETQYF
TRBV19,TRBJ2-3,TRBD2,-,TGTGCCAGTAGTAAAGCGGGAGAGCCCACAGATACGCAGTATTTT,CASSKAGEPTDTQYF
TRBV28,TRBJ1-2,-,-,TGTGCCTCGGGGGACGTGGGAACTTCGGGCTACACCTTC,CASGDVGTSGYTF
TRBV6-5,TRBJ2-7,-,few,TGTGCCAGCAGTCCCCGGGGGAACTACGAGCAGTACTTC,CASSPRGNYEQYF
TRBV19,TRBJ2-7,-,-,TGTGCCAGTAGTACCGGTCCAGGGCTCTACGAGCAGTACTTC,CASSTGPGLYEQYF
TRBV6-4,TRBJ1-1,TRBD1,-,TGTGCCAGCAGTGTCGACAGGGAGAACGGGGTAGCTTTCTTT,CASSVDRENGVAFF
TRBV12-3/TRBV12-4,TRBJ1-2,-,-,TGTGCCAGCAGTACAGGTCGGGGCTACACCTTC,CASSTGRGYTF
TRBV3-1/TRBV3-2,TRBJ2-2,-,few,TGTGCCAGCAGCCGGCAGCAGGGGAGAATCGGGGAGCTGTTTTTT,CASSRQQGRIGELFF
TRBV28,TRBJ2-7,-,-,TGTGCCAGCACCTTGGGGGGGCCAAGGTCCTACGAGCAGTACTTC,CASTLGGPRSYEQYF
TRBV5-6,TRBJ1-3,-,few,TGTGCCAGCAGCCCACGACAGGGAAACACCATATATTTT,CASSPRQGNTIYF
TRBV4-1,TRBJ2-1,-,-,TGCGCCAGCAGCCTAACTCCGTGGAATGAGCAGTTCTTC,CASSLTPWNEQFF
TRBV6-5,TRBJ1-1,-,-,TGTGCCAGCAGTACCCAGGACAGTGAAGCTTTCTTT,CASSTQDSEAFF
TRBV6-2/TRBV6-3,TRBJ2-3,TRBD2,-,TGTGCCAGCAGTTACTGGCCCCGGACTAGCGGATATAGCACAGATACGCAGTATTTT,CASSYWPRTSGYSTDTQYF
TRBV20-1,TRBJ2-3,TRBD2,-,TGCAGTGCAGCGGGAGCGCAGTATTTT,CSAAGAQYF
TRBV20-1,TRBJ2-5,TRBD1,-,TGCAGTGCAAGTGTCCCGGGACAGGGAGAGACCCAGTACTTC,CSASVPGQGETQYF
TRBV28,TRBJ1-5,-,-,TGTGCCAGCAGTTCGTTACGGGGGGCGCGGGGCAATCAGCCCCAGCATTTT,CASSSLRGARGNQPQHF
TRBV3-1/TRBV3-2,TRBJ2-6,-,-,TGTGCCAGCAGCCAGGCAGGCTCTGGGGCCAACGTCCTGACTTTC,CASSQAGSGANVLTF
TRBV19,TRBJ1-6,-,-,TGTGCCAGTAGTTTGCGGGACTCAAATTCACCCCTCCACTTT,CASSLRDSNSPLHF
TRBV11-2,TRBJ2-1,TRBD1,once,TGTGCCAGCAGCTGGGGACAGGGGGCTACCAATGAGCAGTTCTTC,CASSWGQGATNEQFF
TRBV10-3,TRBJ2-1,-,-,TGTGCCATCGGGGGCAGCAACAATGAGCAGTTCTTC,CAIGGSNNEQFF
TRBV28,TRBJ1-6,-,-,TGTGCCTCTAGGGATGTCGACAGCGGGCTCCACTTT,CASRDVDSGLHF
TRBV6-5,TRBJ1-1,TRBD1,-,TGTGCCAGCAGCGGCCGACAGGGAGTCACTGAAGCTTTCTTT,CASSGRQGVTEAFF
TRBV28,TRBJ2-2,TRBD2,-,TGTGCCAGCATTAACGCGGGAGGGCTTGGCGGGGAGCTGTTTTTT,CASINAGGLGGELFF
TRBV30,TRBJ2-7,TRBD2,-,TGTGCCTGGGATCTGGGCGGGAGCGAGCAGTACTTC,CAWDLGGSEQYF
TRBV5-6,TRBJ1-2,-,-,TGTGCCAGCAGCTTTCCAGGGGCTCGGGGCTACACCTTC,CASSFPGARGYTF
TRBV18,TRBJ1-2,-,-,TGTGCCAGCTCACCCTCGAGCGGGACCAACTATGGCTACACCTTC,CASSPSSGTNYGYTF
TRBV9,TRBJ2-2,TRBD2,few,TGTGCCAGCAGAAAGGGAACGGGAGGGCTGGACGGGGAGCTGTTTTTT,CASRKGTGGLDGELFF
TRBV10-3,TRBJ2-2,-,once,TGTGCCATAACTAGACAGGTAGACACCGGGGAGCTGTTTTTT,CAITRQVDTGELFF
TRBV4-2,TRBJ2-1,-,-,TGTGCCAGCAGCCAAGGAGGGGACACCGCCTACAATGAGCAGTTCTTC,CASSQGGDTAYNEQFF
TRBV5-8,TRBJ1-3,-,-,TGTGCCAGCAGCTTGGGGGGGCCCAGCTCTGGAAACACCATATATTTT,CASSLGGPSSGNTIYF
TRBV6-5,TRBJ2-3,-,-,TGTGCCAGCATGCTCGGGACTCAAAGCACAGATACGCAGTATTTT,CASMLGTQSTDTQYF